This TCR beta chain originates from a study of human T cells and chemical hapten exposure. Background on the study: Across samples, TCR yields varied, mostly owing to small differences in pooled library volumes.

The study, taken as a whole, reports: High-frequency TCRs, those above 1 in 1000, stayed the same after DPC sensitization.

This clonotype has ten or more counts. As yet, its antigen is unknown. The library gave individual cDNA molecules unique molecular identifiers. Per the authors' pipeline: TCRs per sample had a median of around 98,000 and ranged from about 23,224 to 750,000. TCRdb passed the 5' RACE reads through MiXCR, listing each CDR3 protein once. These V and J calls derive from TCRdb rather than the authors' analysis. Counted here are approximately 140,000 distinct CDR3 sequences, roughly 4.1% occurring once; the ten biggest clones make up approximately 1.4%. Trimming removed 0 bases from V and 8 bases from J; junction bases left unmatched: 5. In germline, CDR1 is SGHRS, CDR2 YFSETQ. This CDR3 has 15 residues. The study extracted total RNA from unfractionated whole blood.

The gene calls are TRBV5-1 and TRBJ1-4; TRBD1 matches 9 bases. The TCR sequence derives from a female donor in good health. The DNA for the CDR3 is TGCGCCAGCAGCTTGGACAGGGGGCTCTACGAAAAACTGTTTTTT. Its translation: CASSLDRGLYEKLFF.